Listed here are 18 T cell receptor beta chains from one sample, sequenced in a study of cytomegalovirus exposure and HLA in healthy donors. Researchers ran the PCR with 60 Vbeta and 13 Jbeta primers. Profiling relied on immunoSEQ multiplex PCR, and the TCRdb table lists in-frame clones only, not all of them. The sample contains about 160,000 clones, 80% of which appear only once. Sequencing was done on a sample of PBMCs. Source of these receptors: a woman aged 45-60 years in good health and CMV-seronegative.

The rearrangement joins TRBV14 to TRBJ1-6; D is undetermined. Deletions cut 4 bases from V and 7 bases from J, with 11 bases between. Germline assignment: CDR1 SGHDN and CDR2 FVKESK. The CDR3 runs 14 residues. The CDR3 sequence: CASSRGFTNSPLHF. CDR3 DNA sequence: TGTGCCAGCAGCCGAGGATTTACCAATTCACCCCTCCACTTT.

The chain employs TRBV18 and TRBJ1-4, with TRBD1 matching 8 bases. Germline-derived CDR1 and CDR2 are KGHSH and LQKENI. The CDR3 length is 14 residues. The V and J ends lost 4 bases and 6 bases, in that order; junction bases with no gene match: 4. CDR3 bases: TGTGCCAGCTCACGACAGGGGACGTATGAAAAACTGTTTTTT. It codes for CASSRQGTYEKLFF.

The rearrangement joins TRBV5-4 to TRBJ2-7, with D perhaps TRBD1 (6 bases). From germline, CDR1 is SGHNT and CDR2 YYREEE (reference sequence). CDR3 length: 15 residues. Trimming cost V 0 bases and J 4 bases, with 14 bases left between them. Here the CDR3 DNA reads TGTGCCAGCAGCTTGGCCCTAGGGGGTGCGTACGAGCAGTACTTC. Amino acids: CASSLALGGAYEQYF.

CDR3 amino acids: CASSLGQGRANYGYTF. The CDR3 DNA is TGTGCCAGCAGTTTAGGACAGGGTAGAGCTAACTATGGCTACACCTTC. The rearrangement links TRBV28 to TRBJ1-2; 8 positions match TRBD1. This CDR3 region has 16 residues. With 2 bases clipped from V and 0 bases from J, the junction kept 5 bases outside the gene matches. Germline assignment: CDR1 MDHEN and CDR2 SYDVKM.

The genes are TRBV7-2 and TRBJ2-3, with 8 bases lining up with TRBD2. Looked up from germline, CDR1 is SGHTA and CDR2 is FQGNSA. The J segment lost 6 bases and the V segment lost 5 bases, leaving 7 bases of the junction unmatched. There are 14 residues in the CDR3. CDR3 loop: CASSGAGAGDTQYF. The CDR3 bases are TGTGCCAGCAGCGGAGCGGGAGCCGGTGATACGCAGTATTTT.

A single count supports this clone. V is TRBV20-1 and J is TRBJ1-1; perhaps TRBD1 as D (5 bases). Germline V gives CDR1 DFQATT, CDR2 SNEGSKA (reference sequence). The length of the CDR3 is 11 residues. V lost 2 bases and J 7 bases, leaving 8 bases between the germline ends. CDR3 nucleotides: TGCAGTGCTAGAAACAGGAATGAAGCTTTCTTT. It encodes CSARNRNEAFF.

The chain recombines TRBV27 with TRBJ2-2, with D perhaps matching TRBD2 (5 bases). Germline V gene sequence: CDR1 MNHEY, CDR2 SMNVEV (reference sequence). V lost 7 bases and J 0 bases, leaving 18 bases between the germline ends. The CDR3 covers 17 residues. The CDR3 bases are TGTGCCAGCACCCAAAGTGTGGGAGACGCGAACACCGGGGAGCTGTTTTTT. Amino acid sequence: CASTQSVGDANTGELFF.

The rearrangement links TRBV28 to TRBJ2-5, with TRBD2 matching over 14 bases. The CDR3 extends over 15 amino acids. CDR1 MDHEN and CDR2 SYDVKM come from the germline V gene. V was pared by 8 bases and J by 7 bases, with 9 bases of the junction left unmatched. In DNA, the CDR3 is TGTGCCAGCGTCGAAGCGGGACTAGCGGGAGTGACCCAGTACTTC. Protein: CASVEAGLAGVTQYF.

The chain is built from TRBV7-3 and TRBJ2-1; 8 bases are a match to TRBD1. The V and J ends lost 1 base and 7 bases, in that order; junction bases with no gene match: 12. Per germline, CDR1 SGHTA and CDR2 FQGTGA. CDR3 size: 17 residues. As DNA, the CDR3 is TGTGCCAGCAGCTTAAGGTCAGGGGGCGCCTATAGAAATGAGCAGTTCTTC. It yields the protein CASSLRSGGAYRNEQFF.

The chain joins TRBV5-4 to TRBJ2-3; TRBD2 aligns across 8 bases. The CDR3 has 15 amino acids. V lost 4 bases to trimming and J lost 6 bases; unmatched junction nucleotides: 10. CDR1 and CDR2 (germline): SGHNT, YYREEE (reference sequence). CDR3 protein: CASSHRNSGIDTQYF. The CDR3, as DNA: TGTGCCAGCAGCCACAGGAATAGCGGGATTGATACGCAGTATTTT.

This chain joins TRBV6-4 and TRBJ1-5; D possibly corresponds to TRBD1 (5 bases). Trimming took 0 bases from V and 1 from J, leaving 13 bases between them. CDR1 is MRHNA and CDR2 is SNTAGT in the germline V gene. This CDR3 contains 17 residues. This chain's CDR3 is CASSDSTGISSNQPQHF. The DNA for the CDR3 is TGTGCCAGCAGTGACTCAACAGGCATCTCCAGCAATCAGCCCCAGCATTTT.

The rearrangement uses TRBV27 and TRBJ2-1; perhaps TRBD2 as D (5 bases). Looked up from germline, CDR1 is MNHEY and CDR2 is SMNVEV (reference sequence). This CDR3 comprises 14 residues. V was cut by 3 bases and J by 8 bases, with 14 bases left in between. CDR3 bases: TGTGCCAGCAGTTTTCTCGGGAAGAGCGATGAGCAGTTCTTC. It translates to CASSFLGKSDEQFF.

This chain's CDR3 is CASSLESGGAFF. The DNA of the CDR3 is TGTGCCAGCAGCTTGGAGTCCGGGGGAGCTTTCTTT. J is TRBJ1-1 and V is TRBV5-4, with D tentatively TRBD1 (5 bases). Germline lookup yields CDR1 SGHNT and CDR2 YYREEE (reference sequence). With 0 bases removed from V and 10 bases from J, the gap between germline ends came to 10 bases. The CDR3 contains 12 residues.

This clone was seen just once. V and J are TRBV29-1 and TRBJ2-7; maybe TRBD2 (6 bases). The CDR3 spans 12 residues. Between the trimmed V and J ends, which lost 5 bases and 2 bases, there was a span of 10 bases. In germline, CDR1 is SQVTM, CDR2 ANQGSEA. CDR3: CSVRWGAYEQYF. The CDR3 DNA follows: TGCAGCGTTAGGTGGGGGGCCTACGAGCAGTACTTC.

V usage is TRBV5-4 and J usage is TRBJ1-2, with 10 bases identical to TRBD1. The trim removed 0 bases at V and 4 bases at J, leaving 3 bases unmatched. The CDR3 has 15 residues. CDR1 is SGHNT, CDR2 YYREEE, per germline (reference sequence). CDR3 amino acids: CASSLAGTGVYGYTF. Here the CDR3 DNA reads TGTGCCAGCAGCTTGGCCGGGACAGGGGTCTATGGCTACACCTTC.

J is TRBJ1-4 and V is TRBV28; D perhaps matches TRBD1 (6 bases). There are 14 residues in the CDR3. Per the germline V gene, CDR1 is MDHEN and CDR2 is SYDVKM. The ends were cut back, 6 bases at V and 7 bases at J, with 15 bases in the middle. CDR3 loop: CASSLREGGEKLFF. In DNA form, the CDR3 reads TGTGCCAGCAGCCTACGGGAGGGGGGTGAAAAACTGTTTTTT.

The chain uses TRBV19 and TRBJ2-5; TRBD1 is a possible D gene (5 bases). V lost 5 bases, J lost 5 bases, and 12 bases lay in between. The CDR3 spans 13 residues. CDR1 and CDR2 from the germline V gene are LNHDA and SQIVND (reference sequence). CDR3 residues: CASSLAGPETQYF. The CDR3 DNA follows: TGTGCCAGTAGTCTCGCAGGGCCGGAGACCCAGTACTTC.

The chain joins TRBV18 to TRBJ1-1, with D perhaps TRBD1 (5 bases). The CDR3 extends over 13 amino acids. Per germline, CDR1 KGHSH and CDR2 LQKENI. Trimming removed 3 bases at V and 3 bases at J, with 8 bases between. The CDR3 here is CASSPRQYTEAFF. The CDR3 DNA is TGTGCCAGCTCACCGAGACAGTACACTGAAGCTTTCTTT.